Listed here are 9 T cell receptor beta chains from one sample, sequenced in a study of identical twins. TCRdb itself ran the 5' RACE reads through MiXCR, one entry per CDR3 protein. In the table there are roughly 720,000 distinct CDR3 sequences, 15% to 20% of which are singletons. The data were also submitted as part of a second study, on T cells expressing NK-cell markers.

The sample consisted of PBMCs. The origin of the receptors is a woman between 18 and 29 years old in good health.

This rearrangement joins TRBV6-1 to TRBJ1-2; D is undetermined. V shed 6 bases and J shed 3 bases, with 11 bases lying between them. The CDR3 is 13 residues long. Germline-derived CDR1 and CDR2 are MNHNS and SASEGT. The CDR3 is CASRIGPYYGYTF. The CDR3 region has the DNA TGTGCCAGCAGAATCGGGCCGTACTATGGCTACACCTTC.

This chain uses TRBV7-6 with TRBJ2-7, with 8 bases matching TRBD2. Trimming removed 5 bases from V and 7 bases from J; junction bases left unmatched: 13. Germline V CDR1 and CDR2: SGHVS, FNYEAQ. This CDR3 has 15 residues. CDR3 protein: CASSSYSGSRWEQYF. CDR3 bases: TGTGCCAGCAGCAGCTACAGCGGGAGCAGATGGGAGCAGTACTTC.

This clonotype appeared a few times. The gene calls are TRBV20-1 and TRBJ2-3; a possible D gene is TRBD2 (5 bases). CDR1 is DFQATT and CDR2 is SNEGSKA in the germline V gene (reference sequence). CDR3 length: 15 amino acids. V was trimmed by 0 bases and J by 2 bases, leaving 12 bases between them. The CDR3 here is CSARDPRAATDTQYF. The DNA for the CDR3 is TGCAGTGCTAGAGACCCGCGGGCTGCCACAGATACGCAGTATTTT.

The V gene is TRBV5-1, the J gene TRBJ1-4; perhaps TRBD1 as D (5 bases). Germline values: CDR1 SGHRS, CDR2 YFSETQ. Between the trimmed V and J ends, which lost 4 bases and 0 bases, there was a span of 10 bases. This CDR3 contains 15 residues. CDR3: CASSIPGSTNEKLFF. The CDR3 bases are TGCGCCAGCAGCATACCAGGGTCAACTAATGAAAAACTGTTTTTT.

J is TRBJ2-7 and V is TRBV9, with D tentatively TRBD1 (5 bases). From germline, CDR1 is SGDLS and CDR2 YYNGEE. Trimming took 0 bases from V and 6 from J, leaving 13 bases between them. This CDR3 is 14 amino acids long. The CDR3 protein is CASSVEGQPSEQYF. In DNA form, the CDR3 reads TGTGCCAGCAGCGTAGAAGGACAACCTTCCGAGCAGTACTTC.

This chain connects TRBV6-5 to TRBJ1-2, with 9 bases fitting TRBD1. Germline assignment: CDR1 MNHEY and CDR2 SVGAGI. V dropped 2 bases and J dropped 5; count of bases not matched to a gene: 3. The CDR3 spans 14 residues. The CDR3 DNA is TGTGCCAGCAGTTACGGACAGGGGTTTTATGGCTACACCTTC. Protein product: CASSYGQGFYGYTF.

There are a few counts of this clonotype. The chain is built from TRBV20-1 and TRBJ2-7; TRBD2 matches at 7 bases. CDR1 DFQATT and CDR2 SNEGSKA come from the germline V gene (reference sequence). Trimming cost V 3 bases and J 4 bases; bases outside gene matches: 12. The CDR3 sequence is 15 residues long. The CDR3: CSASGLQRDYYEQYF. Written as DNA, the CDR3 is TGCAGTGCTAGCGGACTTCAGCGGGACTATTACGAGCAGTACTTC.

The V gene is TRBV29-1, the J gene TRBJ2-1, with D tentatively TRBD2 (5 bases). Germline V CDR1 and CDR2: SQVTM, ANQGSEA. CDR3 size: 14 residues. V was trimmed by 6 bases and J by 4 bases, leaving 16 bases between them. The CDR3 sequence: CSVERSDRYNEQFF. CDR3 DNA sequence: TGCAGCGTGGAGCGGAGCGACCGATACAATGAGCAGTTCTTC.

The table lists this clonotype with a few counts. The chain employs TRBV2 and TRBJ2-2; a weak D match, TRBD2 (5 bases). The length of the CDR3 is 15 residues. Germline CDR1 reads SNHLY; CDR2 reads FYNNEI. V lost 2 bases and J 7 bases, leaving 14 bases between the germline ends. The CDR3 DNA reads TGTGCCAGCAGTGAAAGGGAGATTTCGCACGGGGAGCTGTTTTTT. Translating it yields CASSEREISHGELFF.